The source of this T cell receptor (beta chain) is a study of blood T cell repertoires in COVID-19. Assay used: immunoSEQ multiplex PCR; TCRdb lists only in-frame clones, some missing. The table lists over 250,000 clones, 75% to 90% of them singletons. V dropped 0 bases and J dropped 4 bases, with 14 bases sitting between them. Germline CDR1 reads LGHDT; CDR2 reads YNNKEL (reference sequence). The CDR3 loop spans 16 amino acids. The rearrangement joins TRBV3-1 (or the pseudogene TRBV3-2) to TRBJ2-3, with D tentatively TRBD2 (7 bases). This clonotype originated in a woman in her forties or fifties with COVID-19, enrolled during active disease. Material: peripheral blood. CDR3 amino acids: CASSQDVRGAADTQYF. DNA for the CDR3: TGTGCCAGCAGCCAAGATGTACGGGGGGCGGCAGATACGCAGTATTTT.